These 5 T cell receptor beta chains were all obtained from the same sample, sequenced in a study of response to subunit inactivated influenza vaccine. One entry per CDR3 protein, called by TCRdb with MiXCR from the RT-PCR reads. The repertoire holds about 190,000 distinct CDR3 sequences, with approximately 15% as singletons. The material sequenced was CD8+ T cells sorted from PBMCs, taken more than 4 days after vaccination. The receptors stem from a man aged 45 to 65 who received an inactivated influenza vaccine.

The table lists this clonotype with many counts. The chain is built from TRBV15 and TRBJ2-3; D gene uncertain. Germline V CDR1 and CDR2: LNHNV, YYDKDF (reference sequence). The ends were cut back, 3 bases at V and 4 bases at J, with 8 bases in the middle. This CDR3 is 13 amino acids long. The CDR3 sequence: CATSRPSSDTQYF. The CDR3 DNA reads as TGTGCCACCAGCAGGCCATCTTCAGATACGCAGTATTTT.

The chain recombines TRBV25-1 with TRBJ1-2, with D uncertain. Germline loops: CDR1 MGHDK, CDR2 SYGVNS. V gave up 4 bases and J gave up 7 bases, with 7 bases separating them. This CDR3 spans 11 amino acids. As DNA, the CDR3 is TGTGCCAGCAGTGGAGGGAGTGGCTACACCTTC. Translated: CASSGGSGYTF.

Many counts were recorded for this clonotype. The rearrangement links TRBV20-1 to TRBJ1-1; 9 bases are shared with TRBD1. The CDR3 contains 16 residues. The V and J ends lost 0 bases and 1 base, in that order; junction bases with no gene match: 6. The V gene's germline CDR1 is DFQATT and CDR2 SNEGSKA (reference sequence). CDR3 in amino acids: CSARDYRGRRNTEAFF. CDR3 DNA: TGCAGTGCTAGAGATTACAGGGGGCGACGGAACACTGAAGCTTTCTTT.

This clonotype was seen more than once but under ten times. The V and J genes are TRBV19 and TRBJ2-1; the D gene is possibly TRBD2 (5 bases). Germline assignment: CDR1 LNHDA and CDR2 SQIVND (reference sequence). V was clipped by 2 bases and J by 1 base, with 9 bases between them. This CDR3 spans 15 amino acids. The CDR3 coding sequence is TGTGCCAGTAGTATAAGCAGAGGGTCCTACAATGAGCAGTTCTTC. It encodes CASSISRGSYNEQFF.

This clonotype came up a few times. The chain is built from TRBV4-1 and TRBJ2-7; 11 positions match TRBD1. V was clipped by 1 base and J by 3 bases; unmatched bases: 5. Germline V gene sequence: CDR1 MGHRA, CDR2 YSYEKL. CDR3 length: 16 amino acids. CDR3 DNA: TGCGCCAGCAGCCAAGCGACCGGGACAGGGGGCTACGAGCAGTACTTC. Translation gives CASSQATGTGGYEQYF.